Each of the 3 T cell receptor beta chains below was sequenced from the same sample in a study of CD4 and CD8 cells across lung adenocarcinoma regions. A single record per CDR3 protein comes from TCRdb applying MiXCR to the PCR reads. The sample has approximately 25,000 distinct CDR3 sequences, 45% to 50% seen once; the top ten hold almost 50%. Sequenced sample: CD8+ T cells from the center of a lung tumor. These receptors came from a male donor with lung adenocarcinoma. The CD4 and CD8 labels of this study may be unreliable.

This clonotype was detected only once. The rearrangement uses TRBV6-1 and TRBJ2-2; the match to TRBD2 covers 8 bases. There are 13 residues in the CDR3. J gave up 7 bases and V 8 bases, and 6 bases lay outside the gene matches. Germline lookup yields CDR1 MNHNS and CDR2 SASEGT. The CDR3 region has the DNA TGTGCCAGCCACCGACGGGGGGGCGGGGAGCTGTTTTTT. This sequence encodes CASHRRGGGELFF.

The rearrangement joins TRBV6-1 to TRBJ2-3; weak D call: TRBD1 (5 bases). TRBJ2-1 matches the DNA end more closely, so the J call is doubtful. The CDR3 is made up of 13 amino acids. Germline V CDR1 and CDR2: MNHNS, SASEGT. The CDR3 loop is CASSDRASYEQFF. The CDR3 nucleotides read TGTGCCAGCAGTGACAGGGCGTCCTACGAGCAGTTCTTC.

This clonotype was seen a few times. The chain combines TRBV11-2 with TRBJ1-2, with D unclear. Germline lookup yields CDR1 SGHAT and CDR2 FQNNGV. Trimming shortened V by 0 bases and J by 4 bases, and 12 bases separated the two germline ends. CDR3 length equals 15 residues. CDR3 in amino acids: CASSLDPAAVYGYTF. The CDR3 region has the DNA TGTGCCAGCAGCTTAGATCCGGCGGCGGTCTATGGCTACACCTTC.